The entry below describes one T cell receptor (beta chain). Original data processing: It was from reference gene primer amplification that nucleated cell counts were estimated. Only in-frame clones appear in the TCRdb table, and some are missing; sequencing was by immunoSEQ multiplex PCR. V and J calls and clone size follow that table, whereas D and trimming were derived from the DNA. The profile shows a few hundred thousand clones, 85% to 90% of them singletons. This entry belongs to a study of blood T cell repertoires in COVID-19. Study context: Material from acute and convalescent COVID-19 was sourced from the United States, Italy and Spain. Nucleic acid was either cDNA or gDNA, and it came from T cells, B-cell-depleted T cells, or PBMCs.

The CDR3 contains 17 residues. Trimming left V 4 bases short and J 3 bases short, with 22 bases between. Germline CDR1 SGHRS, CDR2 YFSETQ. This rearrangement joins TRBV5-1 to TRBJ2-5; weak D call: TRBD1 (6 bases). Sequencing input: peripheral blood. This receptor was identified in a man in his fifties with acute or convalescent COVID-19. The CDR3 coding sequence is TGCGCCAGCAGCCCAAAGGGCCTCAGGGGCGTTGAAGAGACCCAGTACTTC. It encodes CASSPKGLRGVEETQYF.